Each of the 3 T cell receptor beta chains below was sequenced from the same sample in a study of cytomegalovirus exposure and HLA in healthy donors. PCR amplification relied on 60 Vbeta primers (plus 13 Jbeta primers). The assay was immunoSEQ multiplex PCR, and TCRdb's table has in-frame clones only and misses some. In the table there are over 150,000 clones, 65% to 80% of which are singletons. The sequenced material came from PBMCs. All receptors derive from a woman aged 40 to 50 in good health and CMV-seropositive.

V gene TRBV19 combines with J gene TRBJ2-7, with unresolved D. The CDR3 runs to 15 residues. The ends were cut back, 1 base at V and 1 base at J, with 11 bases in the middle. CDR1 and CDR2 from the germline V gene are LNHDA and SQIVND (reference sequence). CDR3 in DNA: TGTGCCAGTAGTATAGCAGGCGACGGATCCTACGAGCAGTACTTC. Translated, it gives CASSIAGDGSYEQYF.

This chain joins TRBV6-1 and TRBJ2-1, with D maybe TRBD1 (7 bases). Germline CDR1 reads MNHNS; CDR2 reads SASEGT. The length of the CDR3 is 14 residues. Trimming shortened V by 6 bases and J by 5 bases, and 14 bases separated the two germline ends. The CDR3 loop reads CASRRDSLNNEQFF. CDR3 coding DNA: TGTGCCAGCAGGCGGGACAGCCTGAACAATGAGCAGTTCTTC.

V and J are TRBV6-1 and TRBJ1-5, with TRBD1 as a possible D gene (6 bases). The CDR3 is made up of 17 amino acids. Trimming pared 4 bases from V and 6 bases from J, leaving 22 bases between. Germline V gene data show CDR1 as MNHNS and CDR2 as SASEGT. The CDR3 protein is CASSVRDTVFRPQPQHF. CDR3 DNA: TGTGCCAGCAGTGTCCGGGACACCGTATTCCGCCCTCAGCCCCAGCATTTT.